This T cell receptor (beta chain) was identified during a study of T cell responses to AZD1222 COVID-19 vaccine. This CDR3 has 12 residues. Assay: immunoSEQ multiplex PCR; the TCRdb copy retains only in-frame clones and omits some. The table has fewer than 40,000 clones, 88% seen once. Sequencing used peripheral blood, obtained 28 days after the second dose of the MenACWY control vaccine. This chain connects TRBV21-1 to TRBJ2-7; the DNA was not used to check the table's D call, TRBD1. TRBV21-1 is a pseudogene locus. The TCR originated in an adult who received the MenACWY meningococcal vaccine as a control. The CDR3 coding sequence is TGTGCCAGCAGCCAGAAAAGTGAAGAGCAGTACTTC. Protein: CASSQKSEEQYF.